This T cell receptor beta chain was sequenced during a study of vaccination and CD4 T cells after COVID-19. Study summary: Convalescent persons amounted to six males plus four females, two of whom were Hispanic. At a median 72 days (range 14 to 241) after dose two, post-vaccine samples were obtained. Overall study findings and caveats: SARS-CoV-2-reactive clonotypes rose nonsignificantly, with the median going from approximately 21 to 40.

An Oncomine TCR Beta short-read assay was used to sequence the DNA from cultured CD4+ T cells. Via MiXCR, TCRdb re-called the PCR reads, giving one row per CDR3 protein. Among 20,000 to 25,000 distinct CDR3 sequences listed, 45% to 60% were seen once. This CDR3 has 14 residues. CDR1 and CDR2 from the germline V gene are SGHRS and YFSETQ. Concerning this clonotype itself: Its antigen remains unknown. The germline gene is not matched at one end of the junction; a read error may be the cause.

Specified treatment: approximately nine-day PBMC culture with coronavirus spike peptide pools or control peptides (ViraFEST assay). After around ten days of culture, CD4+ T cells were negatively selected. The clonotype comes from a human donor who had recovered from COVID-19. The rearrangement uses TRBV5-1 and TRBJ1-3; TRBD1 might be the D (5 bases). What was sequenced was CD4+ T cells from blood, cultured in vitro. This CDR3 reads CASTLEGVGNTIYF. The CDR3 nucleotides read TGCGCCAGCACCTTGGAAGGGGTCGGAAACACCATATATTTT.